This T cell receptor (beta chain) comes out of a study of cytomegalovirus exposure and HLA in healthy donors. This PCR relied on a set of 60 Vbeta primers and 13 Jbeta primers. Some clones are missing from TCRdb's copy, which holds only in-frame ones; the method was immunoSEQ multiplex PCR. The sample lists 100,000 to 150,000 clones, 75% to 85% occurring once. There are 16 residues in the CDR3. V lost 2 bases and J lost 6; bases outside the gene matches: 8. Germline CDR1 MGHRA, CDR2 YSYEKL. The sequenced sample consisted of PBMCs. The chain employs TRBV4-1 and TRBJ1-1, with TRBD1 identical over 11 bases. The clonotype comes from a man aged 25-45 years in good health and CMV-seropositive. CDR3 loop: CASSQWDRGTKAEAFF. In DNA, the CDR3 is TGCGCCAGCAGCCAATGGGACAGGGGGACTAAGGCTGAAGCTTTCTTT.